These T cell receptor beta chains were read from a single sample in a study of control samples from healthy donors and cancer patients. TCRdb's table, derived via immunoSEQ multiplex PCR, lists solely in-frame clones and lacks some. The data show about 180,000 clones, nearly 90% seen once. Sequencing input: blood. The receptors derive from a woman aged 50 to 60 in good health. CDR3s include the opening cysteine and the closing phenylalanine or tryptophan. The D gene is left open where the match is weak. Where a row states a size, it is once, few, many or the class of an expanded clone; other rows omit it.

J	size	length	V	D	CDR3	DNA
TRBJ1-1	once	12	TRBV3-1/TRBV3-2	-	CASSTPLGEAFF	TGTGCCAGCAGTACACCCCTGGGAGAAGCTTTCTTT
TRBJ2-7	many	13	TRBV6-5	-	CASGPGESYEQYF	TGTGCCAGCGGCCCAGGCGAGTCCTACGAGCAGTACTTC
TRBJ2-5	-	13	TRBV19	-	CASSQGGWETQYF	TGTGCCAGTAGTCAGGGGGGTTGGGAGACCCAGTACTTC
TRBJ1-2	-	14	TRBV3-1/TRBV3-2	-	CASSQDMLGNGYTF	TGTGCCAGCAGCCAAGATATGCTCGGGAATGGCTACACCTTC
TRBJ2-1	-	15	TRBV4-2	TRBD1	CASSQESRQGNEQFF	TGTGCCAGCAGCCAAGAGTCTCGACAGGGAAATGAGCAGTTCTTC
TRBJ2-1	-	19	TRBV27	TRBD2	CASSISPGVSGTKYNEQFF	TGTGCCAGCAGTATCAGTCCTGGGGTCTCCGGGACTAAGTACAATGAGCAGTTCTTC
TRBJ1-1	once	16	TRBV5-1	TRBD1	CASRSGGGQGNTEAFF	TGCGCCAGCAGGTCAGGGGGGGGACAGGGGAACACTGAAGCTTTCTTT
TRBJ2-7	-	13	TRBV7-9	TRBD1	CASSPDRGNEQYF	TGTGCCAGCAGCCCGGACAGGGGCAACGAGCAGTACTTC
TRBJ2-2	-	12	TRBV12-3/TRBV12-4	-	CASSFLIGELFF	TGTGCCAGCAGTTTTCTGATCGGGGAGCTGTTTTTT
TRBJ2-5	-	14	TRBV7-8	-	CASSLKRVMETQYF	TGTGCCAGCAGCTTAAAGCGGGTCATGGAGACCCAGTACTTC
TRBJ2-3	-	12	TRBV15	-	CATSRGIDTQYF	TGTGCCACCAGCAGAGGAATCGATACGCAGTATTTT
TRBJ2-2	-	11	TRBV6-5	-	CASRNAGELFF	TGTGCCAGCAGAAATGCCGGGGAGCTGTTTTTT
TRBJ1-3	-	13	TRBV30	-	CAWSVNSGNTIYF	TGTGCCTGGAGTGTTAACTCTGGAAACACCATATATTTT
TRBJ1-3	-	14	TRBV18	-	CASSAGFSGNTIYF	TGTGCCAGCTCGGCAGGATTCTCTGGAAACACCATATATTTT